The present TCR beta chain was sequenced within a study of T cell responses to AZD1222 COVID-19 vaccine. Findings and limits, study-wide: Sampled repertoires all dated from after the peak T cell response. Clonal diversity may have been underestimated in mostly white British donors. Regions left unmutated in variants are reportedly the target of nearly half of spike-specific TCRs. When two AZD1222 doses had been given, Spike-specific TCR breadth and depth rose.

The table lists this clone with a count of one. No antigen is known for it. Sequencing used immunoSEQ multiplex PCR; TCRdb keeps in-frame clones, though not all of them. Counted here are about 160,000 clones, around 90% occurring once; the ten biggest clones make up more than 3%. Between the trimmed V and J ends, which lost 11 bases and 13 bases, there was a span of 18 bases. Germline CDR1 and CDR2: MNHEY and SVGAGI. CDR3 size: 11 residues. This clonotype was obtained from an adult who received the AZD1222 COVID-19 vaccine. Here the sequenced sample was peripheral blood, taken 28 days after the second AZD1222 dose. V gene TRBV6-5 combines with J gene TRBJ1-5; D perhaps matches TRBD1 (6 bases). CDR3 coding DNA: TGTGCCGCCCTTTTAAACAGGGAACAGCATTTT. This translates into CAALLNREQHF.